This T cell receptor beta chain emerged from a study of T cells after yellow fever vaccination. With regard to this clonotype: The antigen is not known.

Study results and limitations: Booster sampling recovered most clones from primary vaccination (nearly 98% CD4, 88% CD8). A limited proportion of clonotypes was detected within both the CD4 and CD8 compartments. The bulk population could contribute abundant contaminating clonotypes to FACS-sorted repertoires.

V lost 0 bases, J lost 6 bases, and 8 bases lay in between. The CDR3 consists of 14 residues. CDR1 ENHRY and CDR2 SYGVKD come from the germline V gene. A universal primer site and UMIs were added as TCR cDNA was made by 5'RACE template switching. Via MiXCR, TCRdb re-called the 5' RACE reads, giving one row per CDR3 protein. This table has about 340,000 distinct CDR3 sequences, 12% appearing once. This rearrangement joins TRBV10-3 to TRBJ2-2, with TRBD2 as a possible D gene (6 bases). Material: CD4+ T cells sorted from PBMCs, obtained 15 days after the yellow fever booster vaccination. The receptor comes from a man between 18 and 29 years old who received the YFV17D yellow fever vaccine. CDR3 protein: CAISESTGAGELFF. The CDR3 DNA sequence: TGTGCCATCAGTGAGTCGACGGGGGCCGGGGAGCTGTTTTTT.